This T cell receptor beta chain was sequenced in a study of T cells in Graves' hyperthyroidism and ophthalmopathy. Findings and caveats of the study: A model using 13 V-J features told ophthalmopathy apart from stable hyperthyroidism. In the blood, most expanded thyroid clonotypes above 0.001 appeared as well.

For this clonotype: Its antigen is unidentified.

It was uncontrolled infection, other autoimmune disease, pregnancy or lactation that excluded patients. Germline lookup yields CDR1 SQVTM and CDR2 ANQGSEA. The CDR3 runs to 13 residues. V was shortened by 8 bases and J by 2 bases, with 15 bases between the two germline ends. TCR beta CDR3 sequences were amplified from RNA transcripts. The HTBI primer set was used in a first-round RT-PCR of the TCR CDR3. Each CDR3 protein is one row after TCRdb ran MiXCR on the multiplex PCR reads. The data hold over 650,000 distinct CDR3 sequences, with about 45% observed a single time. Specimen: peripheral blood or thyroid tissue (not recorded which). The chain recombines TRBV29-1 with TRBJ1-2; D might be TRBD1 (6 bases). This clonotype was obtained from an adult man with Graves' disease, either hyperthyroidism or ophthalmopathy (not recorded which). The CDR3 coding sequence is TGCAGCAGTTTTGGTACAGGGAACTATGGCTACACCTTC. The encoded protein is CSSFGTGNYGYTF.